This T cell receptor (beta chain) appears in the sequencing data of a study of PD-1 blockade in mismatch repair-deficient tumors. Overall study context: Patients had about a dozen mismatch repair-deficient cancer types and were previously treated and progressing.

Only in-frame clones appear in the TCRdb table, and some are missing; sequencing was by immunoSEQ multiplex PCR. The data show some 130,000 clones, 88% seen once. The germline gives CDR1 MNHNS, CDR2 SASEGT. The CDR3 contains 12 residues. The trim removed 8 bases at V and 6 bases at J, leaving 3 bases unmatched. The receptor comes from an adult with mismatch repair-deficient cancer. The sample in question was peripheral blood, obtained approximately 72 weeks after starting pembrolizumab. The rearrangement links TRBV6-1 to TRBJ2-1; 8 bases map to TRBD2. Here the CDR3 reads CASRGGPNEQFF. CDR3 DNA sequence: TGTGCCAGCCGGGGGGGGCCCAATGAGCAGTTCTTC.